These 23 T cell receptor beta chains originate from one sample sequenced in a study of cytomegalovirus exposure and HLA in healthy donors. PCR employed 60 Vbeta and 13 Jbeta primers. The table came from immunoSEQ multiplex PCR; TCRdb's copy has only in-frame clones and leaves some out. The sample includes 150,000 to 200,000 clones, about 80% of them seen just once. Sequences were obtained from PBMCs. The receptors here all came from a woman between 18 and 29 years old in good health and CMV-seropositive.

The V gene is TRBV6-1, the J gene TRBJ1-5; 7 nucleotides line up with TRBD1. The CDR3 runs 17 residues. Germline CDR1 and CDR2: MNHNS and SASEGT. V lost 4 bases and J lost 1; bases outside the gene matches: 10. CDR3 bases: TGTGCCAGCAGTGTTACCGACAGGGTAAGGAGCAATCAGCCCCAGCATTTT. It is translated as CASSVTDRVRSNQPQHF.

The rearrangement links TRBV6-1 to TRBJ1-6; TRBD1 matches at 7 bases. Germline CDR1 is MNHNS and CDR2 is SASEGT. The CDR3 contains 13 residues. Trimming took 8 bases from V and 7 from J; bases not matched to a gene: 5. The CDR3 loop is CASQGVENSPLHF. CDR3 nucleotide sequence: TGTGCCAGCCAGGGGGTCGAAAATTCACCCCTCCACTTT.

The gene calls are TRBV9 and TRBJ1-1, with a possible D match to TRBD1 (6 bases). This CDR3 comprises 16 residues. CDR1 and CDR2 (germline): SGDLS, YYNGEE. Between the trimmed V and J ends, which lost 0 bases and 6 bases, there was a span of 18 bases. The CDR3 DNA reads TGTGCCAGCAGCGTAGGGGTCTGGGGGCGCCCCGCTGAAGCTTTCTTT. Its translation: CASSVGVWGRPAEAFF.

A single count supports this clone. V gene TRBV5-1 combines with J gene TRBJ1-2; possible D gene TRBD1, 6 bases. Germline-derived CDR1 and CDR2 are SGHRS and YFSETQ. The CDR3 runs 16 residues. The ends were cut back, 0 bases at V and 0 bases at J, with 12 bases in the middle. The CDR3 nucleotides are TGCGCCAGCAGCTTGGACCCAACAGGGTCTAACTATGGCTACACCTTC. Its translation is CASSLDPTGSNYGYTF.

The chain combines TRBV18 with TRBJ2-6; a weak D match, TRBD1 (5 bases). The CDR3 totals 15 residues. The V end lost 6 bases, the J end lost 0 bases, and 9 bases lay between the germline ends. The germline V gene has CDR1 KGHSH and CDR2 LQKENI. The CDR3 nucleotides are TGTGCCAGCTCCGGACAAAACTCTGGGGCCAACGTCCTGACTTTC. It yields the protein CASSGQNSGANVLTF.

The V gene is TRBV27, the J gene TRBJ2-2; D is undetermined. The CDR3 runs 12 residues. CDR1 MNHEY and CDR2 SMNVEV come from the germline V gene (reference sequence). Trimming pared 3 bases from V and 8 bases from J, leaving 7 bases between. CDR3 sequence reads: CASSFGEGELFF. Written as DNA, the CDR3 is TGTGCCAGCAGTTTCGGAGAGGGGGAGCTGTTTTTT.

The chain has TRBV13 and TRBJ2-1; 10 nucleotides align to TRBD2. This CDR3 spans 17 amino acids. Looked up from germline, CDR1 is PRHDT and CDR2 is FYEKMQ (reference sequence). V was clipped by 5 bases and J by 8 bases; unmatched bases: 15. CDR3 nucleotides: TGTGCCAGCAGCGAATCCCCACTAGCGGGGATCCGGGATGAGCAGTTCTTC. Translation gives CASSESPLAGIRDEQFF.

In DNA, the CDR3 is TGTGCCATCAGTGAGTCGTGGGGCGCGAATTCACCCCTCCACTTT. Translated: CAISESWGANSPLHF. This chain links TRBV10-3 with TRBJ1-6; D might be TRBD1 (5 bases). Germline V gives CDR1 ENHRY, CDR2 SYGVKD. The length of the CDR3 is 15 residues. With 0 bases removed from V and 7 bases from J, the gap between germline ends came to 10 bases.

The chain links TRBV7-2 to TRBJ1-1, with D possibly being TRBD1 (5 bases). V was shortened by 3 bases and J by 1 base, with 9 bases between the two germline ends. Germline V gene sequence: CDR1 SGHTA, CDR2 FQGNSA. This CDR3 is 14 amino acids long. The CDR3 coding sequence is TGTGCCAGCAGCTTCTTGACAGCGAACACTGAAGCTTTCTTT. The encoded protein is CASSFLTANTEAFF.

This rearrangement joins TRBV5-5 to TRBJ1-1; no definite D call. The V and J ends lost 5 bases and 7 bases respectively, with 12 bases between them. CDR1 SGHKS and CDR2 YYEKEE come from the germline V gene (reference sequence). CDR3 length: 12 amino acids. The CDR3 is CASRLRGNEAFF. CDR3 DNA sequence: TGTGCCAGCAGATTACGGGGAAATGAAGCTTTCTTT.

CDR3 sequence: CASSSRDISYEQYF. CDR3 nucleotide sequence: TGTGCCAGCAGTTCCCGGGACATTTCCTACGAGCAGTACTTC. The V gene is TRBV28, the J gene TRBJ2-7, with D tentatively TRBD1 (6 bases). This CDR3 has 14 residues. The germline V and J ends were trimmed by 4 bases and 1 base, with 11 bases remaining between them. Germline V gene lookup returns CDR1 MDHEN and CDR2 SYDVKM.

This chain joins TRBV9 and TRBJ1-1; 8 bases align to TRBD1. The germline CDR1 and CDR2 sequences are SGDLS and YYNGEE. V was pared by 3 bases and J by 5 bases, with 6 bases of the junction left unmatched. The CDR3 runs 14 residues. CDR3 protein: CASSAGTGWTEAFF. CDR3 DNA sequence: TGTGCCAGCAGCGCAGGGACAGGTTGGACTGAAGCTTTCTTT.

This clone has only a few counts. The gene calls are TRBV11-3 and TRBJ2-6; D possibly corresponds to TRBD2 (6 bases). The CDR3 sequence is 19 residues long. Germline V gene lookup returns CDR1 SGHNT and CDR2 YENEEA. V lost 2 bases and J 0 bases, leaving 17 bases between the germline ends. The CDR3 DNA reads TGTGCCAGCAGCTTAAAGAGCGGGTCCCTTAGCTCTGGGGCCAACGTCCTGACTTTC. The encoded protein is CASSLKSGSLSSGANVLTF.

This rearrangement joins TRBV7-3 to TRBJ1-6, with 7 positions matching TRBD1. V lost 0 bases to trimming and J lost 6 bases; unmatched junction nucleotides: 2. Per the germline V gene, CDR1 is SGHTA and CDR2 is FQGTGA. The CDR3 has 15 amino acids. The CDR3 bases are TGTGCCAGCAGCTTAACGGGACAGAGTAATTCACCCCTCCACTTT. As protein: CASSLTGQSNSPLHF.

The genes are TRBV7-9 and TRBJ2-1; TRBD1 matches 7 bases. Losses at the gene ends were 0 bases for V and 4 bases for J; bases not matched to a gene: 6. In germline, CDR1 is SEHNR, CDR2 FQNEAQ (reference sequence). CDR3 length: 16 residues. CDR3 nucleotides: TGTGCCAGCAGCTTAGCCGGGACAGCAAAATACAATGAGCAGTTCTTC. This translates into CASSLAGTAKYNEQFF.

This clone was detected only a few times. This chain connects TRBV19 to TRBJ1-6; maybe TRBD1 (6 bases). Germline V gene sequence: CDR1 LNHDA, CDR2 SQIVND (reference sequence). The V and J ends lost 5 bases and 12 bases respectively, with 23 bases between them. The CDR3 contains 16 residues. Written as DNA, the CDR3 is TGTGCCAGTAGTGTTAGCGTGGCAGGGGAACCGGTACCCCTCCACTTT. Protein sequence: CASSVSVAGEPVPLHF.

The V gene is TRBV5-1, the J gene TRBJ2-1; 9 nucleotides match TRBD2. V lost 0 bases and J lost 8; bases outside the gene matches: 9. The CDR3 has 16 residues. CDR1 and CDR2 (germline): SGHRS, YFSETQ. The CDR3 bases are TGCGCCAGCAGCTTGGTTAGGCCTAGCGGGGACTATGAGCAGTTCTTC. Its translation is CASSLVRPSGDYEQFF.

In the case of this clone: The same CDR3 can be traced to other DNA sequences in this sample. J is TRBJ1-1 and V is TRBV19; no reliable D call. The germline CDR1 and CDR2 sequences are LNHDA and SQIVND (reference sequence). V was pared by 7 bases and J by 4 bases, with 16 bases between. CDR3 length: 14 residues. The CDR3 DNA is TGTGCCAGTACCCTGGAGCTCCCCAGCACTGAAGCTTTCTTT. This sequence encodes CASTLELPSTEAFF.

This chain joins TRBV6-1 and TRBJ1-5; unclear D gene. Trimming removed 10 bases at V and 4 bases at J, with 17 bases between. Germline-derived CDR1 and CDR2 are MNHNS and SASEGT. CDR3 length: 14 residues. In DNA form, the CDR3 reads TGTGCCATACAGCCGACCTACCAGAATCAGCCCCAGCATTTT. Translated, it gives CAIQPTYQNQPQHF.

V is TRBV5-1 and J is TRBJ2-1, with 12 bases fitting TRBD2. CDR1 and CDR2 (germline): SGHRS, YFSETQ. J gave up 4 bases and V 3 bases, and 2 bases lay outside the gene matches. There are 15 residues in the CDR3. The CDR3 region has the DNA TGCGCCAGCAGCTCGACTAGCGGGGGATACAATGAGCAGTTCTTC. It codes for CASSSTSGGYNEQFF.

The chain is built from TRBV29-1 and TRBJ2-2; 9 bases are a match to TRBD2. V trimming: 4 bases; J trimming: 0 bases; junction bases outside the gene matches: 0. The CDR3 is 14 amino acids. Germline V gene sequence: CDR1 SQVTM, CDR2 ANQGSEA. The CDR3 loop is CSVGTSANTGELFF. The CDR3, as DNA: TGCAGCGTTGGGACTAGCGCGAACACCGGGGAGCTGTTTTTT.

CDR3 DNA: TGTGCCAGCAGCTTGGCGGGGGGGCGGAACACCGGGGAGCTGTTTTTT. It encodes CASSLAGGRNTGELFF. This rearrangement joins TRBV5-4 to TRBJ2-2; TRBD2 aligns across 8 bases. Germline V gene data show CDR1 as SGHNT and CDR2 as YYREEE (reference sequence). With V trimmed by 0 bases and J by 1 base, 2 bases remained unmatched. The CDR3 extends over 16 amino acids. Drawing the rest from reference TRBV5-4 and TRBJ2-2, the complete variable domain is ETGVTQSPTHLIKTRGQQVTLRCSSQSGHNTVSWYQQALGQGPQFIFQYYREEENGRGNFPPRFSGLQFPNYSSELNVNALELDDSALYLCASSLAGGRNTGELFFGEGSRLTVL.

Only one count was recorded for this clone. This rearrangement joins TRBV19 to TRBJ2-7; 9 bases are shared with TRBD1. Germline CDR1 LNHDA, CDR2 SQIVND (reference sequence). Trimming cost V 6 bases and J 4 bases; bases outside gene matches: 1. The length of the CDR3 is 12 residues. The CDR3 DNA reads TGTGCCAGTAGGGACAGGGGTTACGAGCAGTACTTC. Its translation: CASRDRGYEQYF.